This T cell receptor beta chain is from a study of blood T cell repertoires in COVID-19. Original analysis: Amplification from reference gene primers served as the basis for estimated nucleated cell counts. The method was immunoSEQ multiplex PCR; TCRdb's version includes in-frame clones alone and lacks a portion of them. The DNA was the basis for D and trimming; V, J and clone size are from that table. The sample consists of around 160,000 clones, around 79% of them appearing once. Germline values: CDR1 MDHEN, CDR2 SYDVKM. This CDR3 spans 17 amino acids. The V end was cut by 2 bases, the J end by 2 bases, with 16 bases between. Cohorts were determined from participant-reported clinical history.

The chain carries TRBV28 and TRBJ1-3, with D maybe TRBD1 (6 bases). This TCR derives from a man between 50 and 59 years old who had recovered from COVID-19. The specimen sequenced was PBMCs or T cells enriched from blood (not recorded which). Here the CDR3 reads CASSLTGYRVTGNTIYF. CDR3 DNA sequence: TGTGCCAGCAGTTTAACGGGGTACAGGGTTACTGGAAACACCATATATTTT.